This record covers a single TCR beta chain. The target antigen is unknown. The protocol was immunoSEQ multiplex PCR, while the TCRdb copy is restricted to in-frame clones and leaves out a portion. The sample lists 2 million to 2.5 million clones; 93% were seen once. This record comes from a study of shared clonotypes between healthy human individuals. Whole-study context: Researchers drew samples from two women and three men aged 18 to 49.

This CDR3 has 14 residues. Germline CDR1 SGHDN, CDR2 FVKESK. Trimming pared 0 bases from V and 7 bases from J, leaving 10 bases between. Study-wide points: Only blood samples were collected, and tissue repertoires likely differ.

The TCR originated in a young man in good health. Some clones in this sample may be carry-over from other donors' samples. Sequencing was carried out using naive CD4+ T cells from PBMCs. Subset described: CD45RA+ positively selected. This chain uses TRBV14 with TRBJ1-3; D remains unclear. The CDR3 DNA reads as TGTGCCAGCAGCCAAGACGGGGTAGCGAACACCATATATTTT. It encodes CASSQDGVANTIYF.